This TCR beta chain was documented in a study of cytotoxic CD8 clonotypes in ibrutinib-treated CLL. Study as a whole: Partial responses numbered approximately 24 and complete responses 2; after a median about 62 months, roughly 15 stayed remitted and approximately twelve progressed.

Using immunoSEQ multiplex PCR, the repertoire was profiled, and TCRdb retains in-frame clones only, with some absent. The table includes roughly 300,000 clones, roughly 76% detected once. Unmatched junction bases numbered 19, after V lost 4 bases and J lost 3 bases. The germline CDR1 and CDR2 sequences are SGHTA and FQGTGA. The CDR3 loop spans 19 amino acids. Here the sequenced sample was PBMCs, taken at disease progression, from a patient treated with ibrutinib. The chain combines TRBV7-3 with TRBJ2-5; TRBD2 matches 8 bases. This receptor was taken from a human donor with chronic lymphocytic leukemia. This CDR3 reads CASSSRGGASGSAEETQYF. CDR3 DNA sequence: TGTGCCAGCAGCTCCCGGGGCGGGGCTAGCGGGTCAGCGGAAGAGACCCAGTACTTC. Full variable domain (remainder filled in from reference TRBV7-3 and TRBJ2-5): GAGVSQTPSNKVTEKGKYVELRCDPISGHTALYWYRQSLGQGPEFLIYFQGTGAADDSGLPNDRFFAVRPEGSVSTLKIQRTERGDSAVYLCASSSRGGASGSAEETQYFGPGTRLLVL.